This section outlines one TCR beta chain sequence together with its context. Its matching antigen is unknown. V was trimmed by 8 bases and J by 4 bases, leaving 11 bases between them. Germline lookup yields CDR1 MNHNS and CDR2 SASEGT. The CDR3 loop spans 12 amino acids. This specimen comes from a study of cytomegalovirus exposure and HLA in healthy donors. Study-level results: Apparent HLA restriction characterized most CMV-associated TCR beta chains in a later analysis.

PCR used 60 Vbeta primers and 13 Jbeta primers. TCRdb's table, derived via immunoSEQ multiplex PCR, lists solely in-frame clones and lacks some. This sample has more than 150,000 clones; 65% to 90% occur once, and the top ten carry about 6.1%. This clonotype originated in a woman between 50 and 59 years old in good health and CMV-seropositive. The V gene is TRBV6-1, the J gene TRBJ1-2; D unresolved. Input material: PBMCs. For the CDR3, the DNA is TGTGCCAGCGACCGGTCAGGCTATGGCTACACCTTC. Its protein is CASDRSGYGYTF.